This entry lists 28 T cell receptor beta chains sequenced from one sample in a study of beta chain features in type 1 diabetes (dated by TCRdb to the late 2010s). Library preparation used the immunoSEQ multiplex PCR assay. The entire isolated RNA was reverse transcribed using the High Capacity cDNA Reverse Transcription Kit, and thus expressed TCRB transcripts were sequenced. In TCRdb, the immuneACCESS table is reduced to in-frame sequences with V and J assigned. These tables do not hold every clone; where another copy was compared, an unresolved V gene accounts for under half, and the others remain unexplained. The sample includes hundreds of thousands of clones, with roughly 16% observed a single time. The biggest ten clones account for about 0.086% of the sample. Sequences were obtained from naive CD4+ T cells from blood. Read against the paper, the sample's cell subset or site label means: true naive CD4+ T cells. These receptor sequences come from a man between 18 and 29 years old in good health.

This clone was picked up a small number of times. This CDR3 is CASTGTGELFF. CDR3 bases: TGTGCCAGCACTGGAACCGGGGAGCTGTTTTTT. This chain connects TRBV9 to TRBJ2-2; D call uncertain. Germline CDR1 and CDR2: SGDLS and YYNGEE. This CDR3 region has 11 residues. Trimming pared 6 bases from V and 5 bases from J, leaving 5 bases between.

This clone was detected only a few times. The V gene is TRBV10-3, the J gene TRBJ2-1; D ambiguous. The V and J ends lost 9 bases and 3 bases respectively, with 15 bases between them. This CDR3 contains 14 residues. The germline V gene encodes CDR1 ENHRY and CDR2 SYGVKD. CDR3 loop: CAIRMGSNYNEQFF. The CDR3 coding sequence is TGTGCCATTAGAATGGGCTCAAACTACAATGAGCAGTTCTTC.

This chain joins TRBV7-2 and TRBJ1-2; 8 positions match TRBD1. Germline V lookup: CDR1 SGHTA, CDR2 FQGNSA. The V segment lost 5 bases and the J segment 2 bases; nucleotides outside the gene matches: 4. The CDR3 is 14 amino acids. CDR3 DNA: TGTGCCAGCAGCCACGGACAGGGAAACTATGGCTACACCTTC. The encoded protein is CASSHGQGNYGYTF.

This clone was observed a few times. J is TRBJ2-5 and V is TRBV6-5; 8 positions agree with TRBD2. Germline V CDR1 and CDR2: MNHEY, SVGAGI. J was trimmed by 4 bases and V by 0 bases; bases with no gene match: 7. This CDR3 has 16 amino acids. In DNA, the CDR3 is TGTGCCAGCAGTTACTCCGGGACTAGATTAGGAGAGACCCAGTACTTC. Protein sequence: CASSYSGTRLGETQYF.

This clone was seen more than once but under ten times. The chain joins TRBV18 to TRBJ1-1; possible D gene TRBD1, 5 bases. In germline, CDR1 is KGHSH, CDR2 LQKENI. Trimming shortened V by 3 bases and J by 0 bases, and 11 bases separated the two germline ends. The CDR3 sequence is 15 residues long. CDR3 nucleotides: TGTGCCAGCTCACCGGTAGGGACGATGAACACTGAAGCTTTCTTT. This translates into CASSPVGTMNTEAFF. Supplemented by reference TRBV18 and TRBJ1-1, the full variable domain reads NAGVMQNPRHLVRRRGQEARLRCSPMKGHSHVYWYRQLPEEGLKFMVYLQKENIIDESGMPKERFSAEFPKEGPSILRIQQVVRGDSAAYFCASSPVGTMNTEAFFGQGTRLTVV.

The rearrangement joins TRBV2 to TRBJ2-5, with TRBD2 as a possible D gene (6 bases). The CDR3 totals 12 residues. V dropped 5 bases and J dropped 5 bases, with 9 bases sitting between them. CDR1 is SNHLY, CDR2 FYNNEI, per germline. The CDR3 sequence: CASSKGRETQYF. Here the CDR3 DNA reads TGTGCCAGCAGTAAGGGGAGGGAGACCCAGTACTTC.

This clone was counted a few times. The chain joins TRBV11-2 to TRBJ2-5; possible D gene TRBD2, 6 bases. Trimming left V 3 bases short and J 4 bases short, with 9 bases between. The CDR3 covers 13 residues. Germline loops: CDR1 SGHAT, CDR2 FQNNGV. CDR3 nucleotides: TGTGCCAGCAGCTTTAGCGGTCGAGAGACCCAGTACTTC. Translation: CASSFSGRETQYF.

This clone was counted a few times. V gene TRBV7-8 combines with J gene TRBJ2-3; tentative D call: TRBD2 (5 bases). V was trimmed by 0 bases and J by 3 bases, leaving 13 bases between them. Per the germline V gene, CDR1 is SGHVS and CDR2 is FQNEAQ. CDR3 length: 16 amino acids. CDR3 amino acids: CASSLARAMGTDTQYF. The CDR3 nucleotides read TGTGCCAGCAGCTTAGCGAGGGCGATGGGGACAGATACGCAGTATTTT.

This chain uses TRBV30 with TRBJ2-5, with 8 nucleotides matching TRBD1. Per the germline V gene, CDR1 is GTSNPN and CDR2 is SVGIG (reference sequence). Germline trimming cut 1 base from V and 1 base from J; bases unmatched to any gene: 5. The CDR3 sequence is 15 residues long. As DNA, the CDR3 is TGTGCCTGGAGTGGAGGACAGGGTGCCCAAGAGACCCAGTACTTC. It specifies CAWSGGQGAQETQYF.

This clone was seen a handful of times. The rearrangement joins TRBV9 to TRBJ2-3, with TRBD2 identical over 10 bases. The CDR3 extends over 14 amino acids. CDR1 and CDR2 (germline): SGDLS, YYNGEE. Trimming at V came to 4 bases and at J to 6 bases, leaving 5 bases not matched to a gene. The CDR3 sequence: CASSLQTSGDTQYF. DNA for the CDR3: TGTGCCAGCAGCCTCCAGACTAGCGGGGATACGCAGTATTTT. The entire variable domain, with the rest obtained from reference TRBV9 and TRBJ2-3, is as follows: DSGVTQTPKHLITATGQRVTLRCSPRSGDLSVYWYQQSLDQGLQFLIQYYNGEERAKGNILERFSAQQFPDLHSELNLSSLELGDSALYFCASSLQTSGDTQYFGPGTRLTVL.

J is TRBJ2-2 and V is TRBV5-4; TRBD2 aligns across 14 bases. CDR3 length: 17 amino acids. With V trimmed by 4 bases and J by 4 bases, 6 bases remained unmatched. Germline V gene lookup returns CDR1 SGHNT and CDR2 YYREEE (reference sequence). DNA of the CDR3: TGTGCCAGCAGCCTAGCCGGGACTAGCGGGAGCACCGGGGAGCTGTTTTTT. Amino acid sequence: CASSLAGTSGSTGELFF. Filled out from reference TRBV5-4 and TRBJ2-2, the complete variable domain reads ETGVTQSPTHLIKTRGQQVTLRCSSQSGHNTVSWYQQALGQGPQFIFQYYREEENGRGNFPPRFSGLQFPNYSSELNVNALELDDSALYLCASSLAGTSGSTGELFFGEGSRLTVL.

This clone was detected a few times. V usage is TRBV5-4 and J usage is TRBJ1-1; 7 bases match TRBD1. Germline V gives CDR1 SGHNT, CDR2 YYREEE (reference sequence). This CDR3 is 14 amino acids long. V was pared by 2 bases and J by 4 bases, with 5 bases of the junction left unmatched. The DNA of the CDR3 is TGTGCCAGCAGCTTTGGACAGGCAAGCACTGAAGCTTTCTTT. Amino acids: CASSFGQASTEAFF.

The chain recombines TRBV5-1 with TRBJ2-3; D is ambiguous. With 4 bases removed from V and 4 bases from J, the gap between germline ends came to 7 bases. CDR3 size: 12 residues. Germline V lookup: CDR1 SGHRS, CDR2 YFSETQ. CDR3 bases: TGCGCCAGCAGCGTCCCGGCAGATACGCAGTATTTT. Its protein product is CASSVPADTQYF. Full variable domain (rest looked up from reference TRBV5-1 and TRBJ2-3): KAGVTQTPRYLIKTRGQQVTLSCSPISGHRSVSWYQQTPGQGLQFLFEYFSETQRNKGNFPGRFSGRQFSNSRSEMNVSTLELGDSALYLCASSVPADTQYFGPGTRLTVL.

Worth noting for this clone: The CDR3 carries no conserved terminal phenylalanine or tryptophan, so it likely arises from a read error. V usage is TRBV10-2 and J usage is TRBJ1-1; unclear D gene. CDR1 is WSHSY, CDR2 SAAADI, per germline. The V and J ends lost 6 bases and 1 base respectively, with 9 bases between them. This CDR3 comprises 13 residues. The CDR3 nucleotides are TGCGCCAGCAGGAGTACAACGAACACTGAAGCTTTCCTT. It specifies CASRSTTNTEAFL.

This clone was observed a handful of times. This chain joins TRBV29-1 and TRBJ2-7; tentative D call: TRBD1 (6 bases). Trimming removed 3 bases at V and 3 bases at J, with 9 bases between. There are 12 residues in the CDR3. Germline V CDR1 and CDR2: SQVTM, ANQGSEA. CDR3 bases: TGCAGCGTTGACACCAGGGGCTACGAGCAGTACTTC. Its translation: CSVDTRGYEQYF.

This clone has more than one count but fewer than ten. The genes are TRBV7-8 and TRBJ1-5; D is unclear. CDR1 is SGHVS and CDR2 is FQNEAQ in the germline V gene. Trimming removed 1 base at V and 6 bases at J, with 10 bases between. The CDR3 contains 14 residues. CDR3 protein: CASSLVRGSQPQHF. CDR3 nucleotides: TGTGCCAGCAGCTTAGTTCGGGGTTCTCAGCCCCAGCATTTT.

The chain recombines TRBV11-2 with TRBJ2-3; D uncertain. CDR3 length equals 15 residues. The ends were cut back, 7 bases at V and 0 bases at J, with 14 bases in the middle. CDR1 and CDR2 (germline): SGHAT, FQNNGV. The CDR3 nucleotides are TGTGCCAGCACCGCGCAGCTAGGGAGCACAGATACGCAGTATTTT. It translates to CASTAQLGSTDTQYF.

The chain uses TRBV2 and TRBJ1-5; D unresolved. CDR3 length equals 12 residues. Between the trimmed V and J ends, which lost 11 bases and 6 bases, there was a span of 14 bases. The germline CDR1 and CDR2 sequences are SNHLY and FYNNEI. The CDR3 reads CACGRSGQPQHF. The CDR3 region has the DNA TGTGCCTGCGGGCGTTCAGGTCAGCCCCAGCATTTT.

The CDR3 here is CASSVEGLAGGITKNIQYF. The CDR3 DNA reads as TGTGCCAGCAGCGTAGAGGGACTAGCGGGAGGAATAACCAAAAACATTCAGTACTTC. This chain uses TRBV9 with TRBJ2-4; 15 bases agree with TRBD2. The CDR3 extends over 19 amino acids. Per germline, CDR1 SGDLS and CDR2 YYNGEE. The V gene end was trimmed by 0 bases and the J gene end by 2 bases; junction bases not matched to a gene: 6.

The genes are TRBV7-2 and TRBJ2-3; 7 nucleotides match TRBD2. The trim removed 3 bases at V and 6 bases at J, leaving 9 bases unmatched. The CDR3 spans 15 residues. Germline CDR1 reads SGHTA; CDR2 reads FQGNSA. CDR3 region: CASSLGGRGSDTQYF. CDR3 in DNA: TGTGCCAGCAGCTTGGGCGGGAGAGGTAGCGATACGCAGTATTTT.

V usage is TRBV19 and J usage is TRBJ2-2; possible D gene TRBD1, 6 bases. The germline V and J ends were trimmed by 5 bases and 8 bases, with 12 bases remaining between them. Per germline, CDR1 LNHDA and CDR2 SQIVND (reference sequence). The CDR3 is 13 amino acids. The DNA of the CDR3 is TGTGCCAGTAGTGTCGACAGGTCAGGGGAGCTGTTTTTT. It specifies CASSVDRSGELFF.

The rearrangement joins TRBV5-1 to TRBJ2-2; maybe TRBD1 (5 bases). The V end was cut by 1 base, the J end by 2 bases, with 12 bases between. The CDR3 runs 16 residues. Germline V gene sequence: CDR1 SGHRS, CDR2 YFSETQ. The CDR3 loop reads CASSLRATDNTGELFF. In DNA, the CDR3 is TGCGCCAGCAGCTTGCGGGCGACAGACAACACCGGGGAGCTGTTTTTT.

J is TRBJ1-1 and V is TRBV18; possible D gene TRBD1, 5 bases. Looked up from germline, CDR1 is KGHSH and CDR2 is LQKENI. V was shortened by 1 base and J by 3 bases, with 9 bases between the two germline ends. This CDR3 spans 14 amino acids. DNA of the CDR3: TGTGCCAGCTCACCACAGGGACGGGACACTGAAGCTTTCTTT. Protein sequence: CASSPQGRDTEAFF.

In DNA form, the CDR3 reads TGTGCCAGCAGCGCCAGGGTAAGCTACGACGAGCAGTACTTC. Protein: CASSARVSYDEQYF. V is TRBV9 and J is TRBJ2-7, with D possibly matching TRBD1 (5 bases). Per the germline V gene, CDR1 is SGDLS and CDR2 is YYNGEE. There are 14 residues in the CDR3. V was shortened by 3 bases and J by 5 bases, with 15 bases between the two germline ends. The full variable domain, completed using reference TRBV9 and TRBJ2-7, is DSGVTQTPKHLITATGQRVTLRCSPRSGDLSVYWYQQSLDQGLQFLIQYYNGEERAKGNILERFSAQQFPDLHSELNLSSLELGDSALYFCASSARVSYDEQYFGPGTRLTVT.

The chain has TRBV27 and TRBJ2-7; 7 nucleotides match TRBD2. Germline assignment: CDR1 MNHEY and CDR2 SMNVEV (reference sequence). This CDR3 comprises 15 residues. V gave up 2 bases and J gave up 2 bases; unmatched junction bases: 6. The CDR3 DNA follows: TGTGCCAGCAGTTTAGGCCCAGCGGGGACCTACGAGCAGTACTTC. It specifies CASSLGPAGTYEQYF.

The chain recombines TRBV4-3 with TRBJ1-2; 7 bases fit TRBD1. J lost 3 bases, V lost 1 base, and 17 bases had no gene match. This CDR3 comprises 19 residues. Per the germline V gene, CDR1 is LGHNA and CDR2 is YSLEER. CDR3 protein: CASSQALTMGQTLHYGYTF. The DNA of the CDR3 is TGCGCCAGCAGCCAAGCCCTTACTATGGGACAGACCCTCCACTATGGCTACACCTTC.

The chain carries TRBV7-2 and TRBJ1-2; possible D gene TRBD1, 6 bases. This CDR3 is built from 15 residues. V lost 5 bases to trimming and J lost 2 bases, with 15 bases between them. Per the germline V gene, CDR1 is SGHTA and CDR2 is FQGNSA. The CDR3: CASSPGAQENYGYTF. In DNA form, the CDR3 reads TGTGCCAGCAGCCCGGGGGCACAGGAGAACTATGGCTACACCTTC.

The sample holds a few counts of this clone. V gene TRBV9 combines with J gene TRBJ1-3; TRBD1 agrees at 7 bases. Trimming removed 3 bases from V and 0 bases from J; junction bases left unmatched: 3. Germline CDR1 and CDR2: SGDLS and YYNGEE. There are 15 residues in the CDR3. This CDR3 is CASSAAGGSGNTIYF. CDR3 nucleotide sequence: TGTGCCAGCAGCGCGGCAGGGGGCTCTGGAAACACCATATATTTT.